This T cell receptor (beta chain) came from a study of blood T cells in healthy people across ages. Across the whole study: Template switching retrieved approximately one barcoded beta molecule for each two T cells.

A second PCR, run for roughly 7 to 11 cycles, used a sample-barcoded 5' primer plus a J-beta primer mix. Every sample gave at least 2.5 million paired-end reads containing CDR3. In TCRdb, the 5' RACE reads were re-called with MiXCR into one record per CDR3 protein. The data contain approximately 800,000 distinct CDR3 sequences, 56% of them seen just once; the ten biggest clones take up 20% to 30%. V lost 3 bases, J lost 0 bases, and 9 bases lay in between. CDR1 and CDR2 from the germline V gene are SGHNT and YENEEA. The CDR3 is 16 residues long. Sequences were obtained from blood. The receptor comes from a middle-aged man in good health. The gene calls are TRBV11-3 and TRBJ2-6, with unresolved D. In nucleotides, the CDR3 is TGTGCCAGCAGCTTGGACGGTTACTCTGGGGCCAACGTCCTGACTTTC. It yields the protein CASSLDGYSGANVLTF.